This is a list of T cell receptor beta chains from one sample in a study of control samples from healthy donors and cancer patients. Repertoires were generated with immunoSEQ multiplex PCR, while TCRdb's copy carries only in-frame clones and drops some. The profile shows 120,000 or so clones, roughly 91% of them singletons. The sample consisted of blood. The receptors come from a man aged 35-49 years in good health. Both conserved end residues are part of each CDR3.

V gene: TRBV7-2
CDR3 protein: CASSSRGQLSGANVLTF

V gene: TRBV4-1
CDR3 protein: CASSQKPGGKGEKLFF

V gene: TRBV2
CDR3 protein: CASSLRGIGEKLFF

V gene: TRBV19
CDR3 protein: CASSPTTGAGTDTQYF

V gene: TRBV2
CDR3 protein: CASSEGYETQYF

V gene: TRBV7-2
CDR3 protein: CASSFVAGATDTQYF

V gene: TRBV7-2
CDR3 protein: CASSSLAGVGNEQFF

V gene: TRBV7-2
CDR3 protein: CASSLAGVDEQFF

V gene: TRBV5-1
CDR3 protein: CASSGAGATDTQYF

V gene: TRBV5-1
CDR3 protein: CASSLVTERYNEQFF

V gene: TRBV7-2
CDR3 protein: CASSLGPTGELFF

V gene: TRBV4-2
CDR3 protein: CASSQDLVYGYTF

V gene: TRBV7-3
CDR3 protein: CASSLNPRLEQFF

V gene: TRBV11-3
CDR3 protein: CASSLRRALMSEAFF

V gene: TRBV12-5
CDR3 protein: CASGSGQLEMEKLFF

V gene: TRBV13
CDR3 protein: CASTLGTSGGSGEQYF

V gene: TRBV2
CDR3 protein: CASSGAGTGDKLFF

V gene: TRBV6-2/TRBV6-3
CDR3 protein: CASSYSSNLASRDEQFF

V gene: TRBV4-1
CDR3 protein: CASSQPGRNEQYF

V gene: TRBV27
CDR3 protein: CASSPAGANYGYTF

V gene: TRBV6-5
CDR3 protein: CASSYDRRDREIF

V gene: TRBV10-3
CDR3 protein: CAISDLRGENTEAFF

V gene: TRBV9
CDR3 protein: CASSVGGGRTDTQYF

V gene: TRBV5-5
CDR3 protein: CASSFFSGNTIYF

V gene: TRBV12-3/TRBV12-4
CDR3 protein: CASSLRNYGYTF

V gene: TRBV29-1
CDR3 protein: CSVEERGITDTQYF

V gene: TRBV11-2
CDR3 protein: CASSLSQGVSPLHF

V gene: TRBV29-1
CDR3 protein: CSVSRGATDTQYF

V gene: TRBV19
CDR3 protein: CASSIQGEQPQHF

V gene: TRBV15
CDR3 protein: CATSSDLRQGRVSNQPQHF

V gene: TRBV6-5
CDR3 protein: CASSLNRAPSYEQYF

V gene: TRBV6-5
CDR3 protein: CASSGGLGIVETQYF

V gene: TRBV24-1
CDR3 protein: CATSDLVEETQYF

V gene: TRBV10-3
CDR3 protein: CAIRLGLLRGNTEAFF

V gene: TRBV29-1
CDR3 protein: CSVVPGQPNTGELFF

V gene: TRBV18
CDR3 protein: CASSPLQAVHNQPQHF

V gene: TRBV7-2
CDR3 protein: CASSSGIQPSEQYF

V gene: TRBV4-3
CDR3 protein: CASSHTRTSGGVEQYF

V gene: TRBV11-3
CDR3 protein: CASSLANLYEQYF

V gene: TRBV4-1
CDR3 protein: CASSHYLAGSTDTQYF

V gene: TRBV4-1
CDR3 protein: CASSPYHGGYNSPLHF

V gene: TRBV7-2
CDR3 protein: CASSLKPGPLYGYTF

V gene: TRBV30
CDR3 protein: CAWSVVGRGAAYEQYF

V gene: TRBV11-3
CDR3 protein: CASSRQGTGELFF

V gene: TRBV24-1
CDR3 protein: CATSGQGSGELFF

V gene: TRBV7-2
CDR3 protein: CASSLGRGSAEAFF